The 7 T cell receptor beta chains in this list originate from one sample, sequenced in a study of CD8 T cells in ankylosing spondylitis. Study results and limitations: For ankylosing spondylitis blood, a TCR beta motif of 7 or 8 highly homologous variants appeared characteristic.

TCRdb re-analysed the 5' RACE reads in MiXCR, keeping a single row per CDR3 protein. The table lists 800,000 to 900,000 distinct CDR3 sequences, roughly 12% of them singletons. Their antigens are not known. The source material was blood, either unsorted or a sorted T cell fraction (not recorded which). All receptors come from a male donor with ankylosing spondylitis.

This clonotype was picked up many times. The V call is TRBV12-3 or TRBV12-4, the J call TRBJ2-7; TRBD2 matches 8 bases. Trimming removed 7 bases from V and 0 bases from J; junction bases left unmatched: 5. This CDR3 contains 14 residues. The CDR3 bases are TGTGCCAGCACCCGCGGGGGGTCCTCCTACGAGCAGTACTTC. Encoded protein: CASTRGGSSYEQYF.

This chain joins TRBV28 and TRBJ1-3; D unresolved. This CDR3 region has 14 residues. The ends were cut back, 3 bases at V and 13 bases at J, with 19 bases in the middle. Germline loops: CDR1 MDHEN, CDR2 SYDVKM. In DNA, the CDR3 is TGTGCCAGCAGTTTCGGCGGGATTCAGCAAAGGATATATTTT. Translation gives CASSFGGIQQRIYF.

This clonotype was observed a few times. The chain joins TRBV15 to TRBJ2-2, with a tentative D call TRBD2 (6 bases). This CDR3 has 17 amino acids. Trimming took off 1 base at V and 1 base at J, with 13 bases between the two ends. The germline V gene has CDR1 LNHNV and CDR2 YYDKDF (reference sequence). The CDR3 DNA reads TGTGCCACCAGCAGAGTGTTATTGGGAGGGAACACCGGGGAGCTGTTTTTT. It encodes CATSRVLLGGNTGELFF.

This clonotype has a handful of counts. The rearrangement joins TRBV20-1 to TRBJ1-6, with TRBD1 matching over 8 bases. The germline V gene encodes CDR1 DFQATT and CDR2 SNEGSKA (reference sequence). Germline trimming cut 1 base from V and 4 bases from J; bases unmatched to any gene: 6. The CDR3 is 16 residues long. DNA of the CDR3: TGCAGTGCTAGAGTGACAGGGGAGGAATATAATTCACCCCTCCACTTT. Its protein is CSARVTGEEYNSPLHF.

This sequence joins TRBV7-6 and TRBJ2-1, with 7 bases matching TRBD1. Per the germline V gene, CDR1 is SGHVS and CDR2 is FNYEAQ. V lost 0 bases, J lost 6 bases, and 5 bases stayed unmatched. This CDR3 is 15 amino acids long. The CDR3 region is CASSLATGEFNEQFF. CDR3 nucleotides: TGTGCCAGCAGCTTAGCAACAGGGGAATTCAATGAGCAGTTCTTC.

The chain is built from TRBV7-3 and TRBJ2-3; D possibly corresponds to TRBD1 (7 bases). The CDR3 runs 14 residues. V was pared by 6 bases and J by 5 bases, with 15 bases between. The germline gives CDR1 SGHTA, CDR2 FQGTGA. Here the CDR3 DNA reads TGTGCCAGCAGTTCCGGGACAGCGGGAGATACGCAGTATTTT. Protein product: CASSSGTAGDTQYF.

V and J are TRBV20-1 and TRBJ2-1; tentatively, D is TRBD2 (5 bases). Deletions cut 3 bases from V and 0 bases from J, with 18 bases between. The V gene's germline CDR1 is DFQATT and CDR2 SNEGSKA (reference sequence). The CDR3 is 17 residues long. Here the CDR3 DNA reads TGCAGTGCTAGTTCCGCGGTAGCGATAAGCTCCTACAATGAGCAGTTCTTC. It codes for CSASSAVAISSYNEQFF.